Listed below are T cell receptor beta chains from one sample, sequenced in a study of tumor-infiltrating lymphocytes in oesophageal squamous cell carcinoma. TCRdb reprocessed the PCR reads via MiXCR and lists one record per CDR3 protein. The sample records 15,000 to 20,000 distinct CDR3 sequences, roughly 50% being singletons. Sequenced input: normal esophageal tissue next to the tumor. The receptors were sampled from a female donor with esophageal squamous cell carcinoma. The CDR3 runs from the conserved cysteine through the conserved F or W. D genes are given only for firm matches. Clone size, where shown, is once, few, many, or a class for clones that have expanded.

TRBJ2-5	NA	TRBV28	few	TGTGCCAGCCGGTCCGGGGGACGATCTACAGAGACCCAGTACTTC	CASRSGGRSTETQYF
TRBJ2-3	NA	TRBV27	NA	TGTGCCAGCAGTCCCAACACAGATACGCAGTATTTT	CASSPNTDTQYF
TRBJ1-2	NA	TRBV7-6	NA	TGTGCCAGCAGCTCCGACAGCCTCTATGGCTACACCTTC	CASSSDSLYGYTF
TRBJ2-3	NA	TRBV7-9	NA	TGTGCCAGCAGCCGCTCCGGGTCGGGGCTCGATACGCAGTATTTT	CASSRSGSGLDTQYF
TRBJ2-3	TRBD2	TRBV5-1	many	TGCGCCAGCAGCTTACGGACTAGCGGCTTAGTGGATACGCAGTATTTT	CASSLRTSGLVDTQYF
TRBJ1-5	NA	TRBV6-1	NA	TGTGCCAGCAAGGCGTCGGGGCCCCAGCATTTT	CASKASGPQHF
TRBJ1-1	NA	TRBV7-6	NA	TGTGCCAGCAGCTTAGCGGGGGCGAAAACTGAAGCTTTCTTT	CASSLAGAKTEAFF
TRBJ1-4	TRBD1	TRBV6-5	NA	TGTGCCAGCAGGACAGGGGCAACTAATGAAAAACTGTTTTTT	CASRTGATNEKLFF
TRBJ2-3	TRBD2	TRBV27	NA	TGTGCCAGCAGCCCTAGAGGACTAGCGGGAGTGGATACGCAGTATTTT	CASSPRGLAGVDTQYF
TRBJ1-2	NA	TRBV28	many	TGTGCCAGCAGGGGTGGACCGGGCGGCTACACCTTC	CASRGGPGGYTF
TRBJ2-1	TRBD2	TRBV6-1	NA	TGTGCCAGCAGTGCCCGGACTAGAGGGGAGCTGTACTTC	CASSARTRGELYF
TRBJ2-1	NA	TRBV5-5	medium-sized	TGTGCCAGCAGCTTGTATAATTCCTACAATGAGCAGTTCTTC	CASSLYNSYNEQFF
TRBJ2-5	TRBD2	TRBV7-9	NA	TGTGCCAGCACAGCATTAGGACTAGCTAGAAGAGGCCAAGAGACCCAGTACTTC	CASTALGLARRGQETQYF
TRBJ2-1	TRBD2	TRBV7-3	few	TGTGCCAGCAGCTCCGGACTAGCGGGAGGGCACTATGAGCAGTTCTTC	CASSSGLAGGHYEQFF
TRBJ1-3	TRBD1	TRBV12-3/TRBV12-4	few	TGTGCCAGCACCGAGATGGGACAGGGGACGAACACCATATATTTT	CASTEMGQGTNTIYF
TRBJ2-1	NA	TRBV3-1	NA	TGTGCCAGCAGACAGACGGGCCAGGTTGAGCAGTTCTTC	CASRQTGQVEQFF
TRBJ2-7	NA	TRBV24-1	NA	TGTGCCACCAGTGACCCCGGAGCGGCTGTCTACGAGCAGTACTTC	CATSDPGAAVYEQYF
TRBJ2-7	TRBD1	TRBV5-4	NA	TGTGCCAGCAGCTCGGGACAGGGGAGTCCCACCTTC	CASSSGQGSPTF
TRBJ1-2	NA	TRBV6-2/TRBV6-3	many	TGTGCCAGCAGTTACTCGGGCAGACAAAACTATGGCTACACCTTC	CASSYSGRQNYGYTF
TRBJ2-7	NA	TRBV12-3/TRBV12-4	NA	TGTGCCAGCACCAGGTGGGACGCCTCCTATAATTCACCCCTCCACTTC	CASTRWDASYNSPLHF
TRBJ2-2	TRBD2	TRBV4-2	many	TGTGCCAGCAGCCAAGGGGAAGCGTCCGGGAGGTTAAACACCGGGGAGCTGTTTTTT	CASSQGEASGRLNTGELFF
TRBJ2-1	TRBD2	TRBV7-6	NA	TGTGCCAGCAGCTGGGGGGGGGTGAATGAGCAGTTCTTC	CASSWGGVNEQFF
TRBJ1-5	NA	TRBV20-1	NA	TGCAGTGCTTTCATGGGGGGGGTCAATCAGCCCCAGCATTTT	CSAFMGGVNQPQHF
TRBJ1-2	NA	TRBV10-1	NA	TGCGCCAGCAGTGAACAGGTCAACTATGGCTACACCTTC	CASSEQVNYGYTF
TRBJ2-5	NA	TRBV7-6	once	TGTGCTAGCAGCCCAGGGGGGACGGGGGGGCGAGAGACCCAGTACTTC	CASSPGGTGGRETQYF
TRBJ2-1	TRBD2	TRBV18	once	TGTGCCAGCTCACCGACTAGCGGGAGTACGAATGAGCAGTTCTTC	CASSPTSGSTNEQFF
TRBJ2-7	NA	TRBV7-6	few	TGTGCCAGCAGCTTATCTTTGGGGAACGAGCAGTACTTC	CASSLSLGNEQYF
TRBJ2-1	NA	TRBV6-2/TRBV6-3	NA	TGTGCCAGCACGGTCGGAGCGGAGCAGTTCTTC	CASTVGAEQFF
TRBJ2-1	TRBD1	TRBV10-2	few	TGCGCCAGCAGGACAGGGGTTTACAATGAGCAGTTCTTC	CASRTGVYNEQFF
TRBJ1-4	NA	TRBV7-2	NA	TGTGCCAGCAGACAGGGCCCCGAACGAGGAAAACTGTTTTTT	CASRQGPERGKLFF
TRBJ1-3	TRBD1	TRBV7-9	NA	TGTGCCAGCAGCCCAGACAGGGTTGGAAACACCATATATTTT	CASSPDRVGNTIYF
TRBJ2-7	NA	TRBV6-1	NA	TGTGCCAGCAGCTCCCTGACCTACGAGCAGTACTTC	CASSSLTYEQYF
TRBJ1-2	NA	TRBV9	NA	TGTGCCAGCAGCGTAGACAGCAACTATGGCTACACCTTC	CASSVDSNYGYTF
TRBJ2-1	NA	TRBV24-1	NA	TGTGCCACCAGTAATTCCCTAGGTGACTTAGCTAACAATGAGCAGTTCTTC	CATSNSLGDLANNEQFF
TRBJ2-5	NA	TRBV7-2	large	TGTGCCAGCGGACCGAAGGCCCAGTACTTC	CASGPKAQYF
TRBJ2-3	NA	TRBV7-2	NA	TGTGCCAGCAGCTTACGACGCGCGGCCCAGGGCGATTCACCCCTCCACTTC	CASSLRRAAQGDSPLHF
TRBJ2-3	TRBD2	TRBV5-6	many	TGTGCCAGCAGCCTGGGACTATTTAGCACAGATACGCAGTATTTT	CASSLGLFSTDTQYF
TRBJ2-7	TRBD1	TRBV6-8	once	TGTGCCAGCAGTTACTCATGGACAGGCGACTACGAGCAGTACTTC	CASSYSWTGDYEQYF
TRBJ2-3	TRBD2	TRBV6-1	NA	TGTGCCAGCAGTGAGCGGGAGGGCACAGATACGCAGTATTTT	CASSEREGTDTQYF
TRBJ2-7	NA	TRBV6-6	few	TGTGCCAGCAGTTACGTCATCGAGCAGTACTTC	CASSYVIEQYF
TRBJ2-3	TRBD2	TRBV7-8	NA	TGTGCCAGCAGCCTCCGAGGACTAGCGGGAGCAGATACGCAGTATTTT	CASSLRGLAGADTQYF
TRBJ2-3	TRBD2	TRBV29-1	once	TGCAGCGTGGTTAGCGGGGAACACACACTAGATACGCAGTATTTT	CSVVSGEHTLDTQYF
TRBJ2-5	TRBD2	TRBV7-2	NA	TGTGCCAGCAGCCTTGGGACTAGCGGGACCTTACAAGAGACCCAGTACTTC	CASSLGTSGTLQETQYF